This T cell receptor beta chain was captured by sequencing in a study of OX40 agonist ivuxolimab in advanced cancers. Study-level background: The costimulatory receptor OX40 (CD134) was targeted by ivuxolimab, a fully human IgG2 agonistic monoclonal antibody. Intravenous ivuxolimab was administered to patients every 2 weeks at six dose levels: 0.01, 0.1, 0.3, 1.5, 3 and 10 mg/kg. Among the roughly 50 dose-escalation patients, roughly 20 had hepatocellular carcinoma, some 15 melanoma, 9 renal cell carcinoma and 9 head and neck cancer. In the dose-escalation cohort, 75% to 85% of patients were male, and the mean age was 60 years with a range of roughly 20 to 85. Prior anti-PD-1, anti-PD-L1 or anti-CTLA-4 therapy was permitted, and checkpoint inhibitors had been received by about two fifths of dose-escalation patients. Partial responses occurred in three dose-escalation patients: two with cutaneous melanoma and one with hepatocellular carcinoma. The point of sequencing TCRbeta in the periphery was to test whether ivuxolimab changed TCR sequence diversity and drove clonal T-cell expansion. The paper describes the monotherapy dose-escalation part (N of about 55 patients) of the phase I trial of ivuxolimab. Beyond this particular receptor, the publication reports: At doses of 0.1 to 3.0 mg/kg, clonal expansion of both CD4+ and CD8+ blood T cells was observed from baseline to week 6. Low levels of normalized T-cell clonal expansion were also seen in some patients who did not respond. After ivuxolimab, expanded clones were on average more numerous among CD8+ T cells than among CD4+ T cells. Which antigens the clonally expanded peripheral T cells were specific for was not determined. In the 0.1-3.0 mg/kg groups, partial responders were among the patients with the lowest normalized peripheral clonal expansion, particularly in CD8+ T cells.

For sequencing of the TCRbeta CDR3 region, genomic DNA was extracted from the sorted cells. The immunoSEQ Assay was used to sequence the TCRbeta CDR3 regions. The immuneACCESS repertoire file appears here via TCRdb, limited to in-frame rearrangements. These files lack a portion of the clones; in checked studies, under half of the deficit traces to unresolved V genes, and the cause of the others is not known. The sample yields roughly 62,000 clones; roughly 84% were counted once. About 4.5% of the sample is held by the ten biggest clonotypes. The CDR3 covers 17 residues, taking in both the cysteine and the phenylalanine. Of all the DNA, just the CDR3 is kept, 51 bases in frame from base 1. CDR1 and CDR2 are drawn from the germline V gene: SGDLS, YYNGEE. V ends up 0 bases short and J 0 bases short, with an unmatched junction base count of 8. On this clone itself: What antigen it recognizes has not been identified. Qualities for individual bases were not recorded, and no much larger clone is one base off.

The trial excluded patients who had a history of autoimmune disease or who were on systemic immunosuppression. Peripheral blood for TCR sequencing was collected from all dose cohorts at baseline, on cycle 4 day 1, and on cycle 7 day 1. Samples came from an open-label, multicenter, first-in-human phase I dose-escalation trial of ivuxolimab. Adults with locally advanced or metastatic head and neck squamous cell, hepatocellular, melanoma or renal cell carcinoma were enrolled in the trial. Before TCR sequencing, CD4+ and CD8+ T cells were separately sorted from peripheral blood. The sample in question was CD4+ or CD8+ T cells sorted from blood, obtained in a trial of the OX40 agonist ivuxolimab. Rearrangement joined TRBV9 to TRBJ1-2, with 7 bases matching TRBD1. This sequence originates from an adult with an advanced solid tumor such as melanoma, head and neck, liver or kidney cancer. The nucleotide sequence reads TGTGCCAGCAGCGTAGCCGGGAACAGGGGATCTAACTATGGCTACACCTTC. This codes for CASSVAGNRGSNYGYTF.